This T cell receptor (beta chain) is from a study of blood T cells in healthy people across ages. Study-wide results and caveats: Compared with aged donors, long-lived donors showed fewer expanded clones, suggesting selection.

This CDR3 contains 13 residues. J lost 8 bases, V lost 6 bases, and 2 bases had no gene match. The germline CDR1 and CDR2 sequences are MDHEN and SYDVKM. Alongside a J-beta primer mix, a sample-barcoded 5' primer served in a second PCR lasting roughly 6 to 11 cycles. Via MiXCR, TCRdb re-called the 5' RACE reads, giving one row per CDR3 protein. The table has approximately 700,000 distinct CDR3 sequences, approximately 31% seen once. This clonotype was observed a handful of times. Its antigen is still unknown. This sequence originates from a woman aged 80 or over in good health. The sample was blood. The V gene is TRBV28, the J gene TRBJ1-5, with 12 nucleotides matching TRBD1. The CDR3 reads CASRGTGGEPQHF. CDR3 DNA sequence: TGTGCCAGCAGAGGGACAGGGGGCGAGCCCCAGCATTTT.